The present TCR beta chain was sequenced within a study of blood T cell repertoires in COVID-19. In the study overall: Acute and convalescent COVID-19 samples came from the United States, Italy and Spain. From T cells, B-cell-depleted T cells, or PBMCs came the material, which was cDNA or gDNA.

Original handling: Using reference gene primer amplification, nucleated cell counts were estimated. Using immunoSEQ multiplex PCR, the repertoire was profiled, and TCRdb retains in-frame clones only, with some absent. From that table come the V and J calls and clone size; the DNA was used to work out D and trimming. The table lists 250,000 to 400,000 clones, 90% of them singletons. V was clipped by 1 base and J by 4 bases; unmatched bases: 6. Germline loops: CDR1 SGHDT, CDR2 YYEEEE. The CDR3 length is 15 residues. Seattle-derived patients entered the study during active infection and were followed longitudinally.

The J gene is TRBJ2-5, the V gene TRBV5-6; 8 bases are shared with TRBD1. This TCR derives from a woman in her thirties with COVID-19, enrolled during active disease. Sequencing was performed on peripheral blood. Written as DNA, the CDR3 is TGTGCCAGCAGCTTGAGTTCGGGACAGGCAGAGACCCAGTACTTC. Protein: CASSLSSGQAETQYF.